A single sample is the source of the 20 T cell receptor beta chains below, sequenced in a study of blood T cell repertoires in COVID-19. Clones were read by immunoSEQ multiplex PCR, and TCRdb kept only the in-frame ones, dropping some. The sample records 250,000 or so clones, roughly four fifths being singletons. Sequencing was carried out using peripheral blood. These receptors all come from a woman aged 18-29 years with acute or convalescent COVID-19.

The chain uses TRBV5-6 and TRBJ2-6, with a possible D match to TRBD1 (6 bases). Per the germline V gene, CDR1 is SGHDT and CDR2 is YYEEEE. The CDR3 totals 16 residues. Trimming left V 0 bases short and J 2 bases short, with 9 bases between. The CDR3 DNA sequence: TGTGCCAGCAGCTTGGTAACAGGGACTGGGGCCAACGTCCTGACTTTC. Amino acids: CASSLVTGTGANVLTF. Full variable domain (remainder filled in from reference TRBV5-6 and TRBJ2-6): DAGVTQSPTHLIKTRGQQVTLRCSPKSGHDTVSWYQQALGQGPQFIFQYYEEEERQRGNFPDRFSGHQFPNYSSELNVNALLLGDSALYLCASSLVTGTGANVLTFGAGSRLTVL.

The rearrangement uses TRBV7-2 and TRBJ1-2; no reliable D call. Germline CDR1 is SGHTA and CDR2 is FQGNSA. The ends were cut back, 2 bases at V and 4 bases at J, with 14 bases in the middle. CDR3 size: 15 residues. CDR3 loop: CASSLRSLDSYGYTF. CDR3 nucleotide sequence: TGTGCCAGCAGCTTACGTAGCCTAGACTCCTATGGCTACACCTTC.

This CDR3 is CASSLSPGGAHTGELFF. CDR3 nucleotide sequence: TGTGCCAGCAGCTTATCGCCAGGGGGCGCGCACACCGGGGAGCTGTTTTTT. The chain carries TRBV7-2 and TRBJ2-2; 8 bases match TRBD1. The germline CDR1 and CDR2 sequences are SGHTA and FQGNSA. This CDR3 has 17 residues. With V trimmed by 2 bases and J by 3 bases, 8 bases remained unmatched.

The genes are TRBV7-2 and TRBJ1-1; unclear D gene. The length of the CDR3 is 15 residues. Germline assignment: CDR1 SGHTA and CDR2 FQGNSA. Deletions cut 2 bases from V and 10 bases from J, with 20 bases between. In nucleotides, the CDR3 is TGTGCCAGCAGCTTAACGGGTTCGGGGTTTATGGCAGCTTTCTTT. Translation gives CASSLTGSGFMAAFF.

The V gene is TRBV5-1, the J gene TRBJ2-1; 9 bases agree with TRBD2. J gave up 8 bases and V 4 bases, and 1 base lay outside the gene matches. The CDR3 length is 12 residues. The germline CDR1 and CDR2 sequences are SGHRS and YFSETQ. CDR3 in amino acids: CASSGTSYEQFF. In DNA form, the CDR3 reads TGCGCCAGCAGCGGGACTAGCTATGAGCAGTTCTTC.

The genes are TRBV3-1 (or the pseudogene TRBV3-2) and TRBJ2-7, with TRBD2 matching 13 bases. With 4 bases clipped from V and 2 bases from J, the junction kept 8 bases outside the gene matches. The CDR3 extends over 17 amino acids. Germline-derived CDR1 and CDR2 are LGHDT and YNNKEL (reference sequence). The CDR3 is CASSPFRLAGGAYEQYF. CDR3 nucleotides: TGTGCCAGCAGCCCCTTCCGACTAGCGGGAGGCGCCTACGAGCAGTACTTC.

This chain links TRBV24-1 with TRBJ2-1; 12 bases match TRBD2. The CDR3 spans 18 residues. Germline V gene data show CDR1 as KGHDR and CDR2 as SFDVKD. V was pared by 0 bases and J by 8 bases, with 10 bases of the junction left unmatched. CDR3 loop: CATSDLPTSGSGKDEQFF. CDR3 DNA sequence: TGTGCCACCAGTGATTTGCCGACTAGCGGGAGCGGTAAGGATGAGCAGTTCTTC.

This clone was seen more than once but under ten times. The identical CDR3 is also encoded by other nucleotide sequences in the sample. The V gene is TRBV7-9, the J gene TRBJ2-7; tentative D call: TRBD1 (5 bases). Between the trimmed V and J ends, which lost 5 bases and 3 bases, there was a span of 8 bases. In germline, CDR1 is SEHNR, CDR2 FQNEAQ (reference sequence). This CDR3 region has 12 residues. The CDR3, as DNA: TGTGCCAGCAGCCCAAGGGGCTACGAGCAGTACTTC. It translates to CASSPRGYEQYF. The entire variable domain, with the rest obtained from reference TRBV7-9 and TRBJ2-7, is as follows: DTGVSQNPRHKITKRGQNVTFRCDPISEHNRLYWYRQTLGQGPEFLTYFQNEAQLEKSRLLSDRFSAERPKGSFSTLEIQRTEQGDSAMYLCASSPRGYEQYFGPGTRLTVT.

The chain joins TRBV19 to TRBJ1-1; a possible D gene is TRBD1 (5 bases). The germline V and J ends were trimmed by 8 bases and 1 base, with 14 bases remaining between them. Germline CDR1 reads LNHDA; CDR2 reads SQIVND (reference sequence). The CDR3 is made up of 14 amino acids. The CDR3 sequence is CASYFGHPNTEAFF. The CDR3 coding sequence is TGTGCCAGTTATTTTGGACACCCGAACACTGAAGCTTTCTTT.

The chain has TRBV29-1 and TRBJ2-5; 7 positions match TRBD1. This CDR3 is built from 13 residues. The J segment lost 5 bases and the V segment lost 5 bases, leaving 8 bases of the junction unmatched. The V gene's germline CDR1 is SQVTM and CDR2 ANQGSEA. CDR3 coding DNA: TGCAGCGTTTGGATTGGGACAGCGGAGACCCAGTACTTC. This translates into CSVWIGTAETQYF.

This rearrangement joins TRBV6-2 or TRBV6-3 to TRBJ2-7, with 10 bases identical to TRBD2. The CDR3 runs to 14 residues. CDR1 is MNHEY and CDR2 is SVGEGT in the germline V gene. V lost 6 bases, J lost 4 bases, and 6 bases stayed unmatched. CDR3 nucleotides: TGTGCCAGCAGCCCTAGCGGGAGTTGGTACGAGCAGTACTTC. It is translated as CASSPSGSWYEQYF.

This clone has at least ten counts. The chain employs TRBV14 and TRBJ1-2; D might be TRBD1 (5 bases). Trimming took 2 bases from V and 0 from J, leaving 13 bases between them. The V gene's germline CDR1 is SGHDN and CDR2 FVKESK. This CDR3 region has 16 residues. The CDR3 nucleotides are TGTGCCAGCAGCCAAACAGGCCCTCGTACTAACTATGGCTACACCTTC. Translated, it gives CASSQTGPRTNYGYTF.

The rearrangement joins TRBV5-1 to TRBJ2-3; 8 positions agree with TRBD2. CDR1 SGHRS and CDR2 YFSETQ come from the germline V gene. The trim removed 4 bases at V and 1 base at J, leaving 5 bases unmatched. The CDR3 has 15 residues. The CDR3 nucleotides read TGCGCCAGCAGCCCCGGACTAGCTGGCACAGATACGCAGTATTTT. This gives the protein CASSPGLAGTDTQYF.

The rearrangement uses TRBV28 and TRBJ1-5; unclear D gene. Germline loops: CDR1 MDHEN, CDR2 SYDVKM. The length of the CDR3 is 11 residues. The CDR3 coding sequence is TGTGGGTTTCCGAGGCATCAGCCCCAGCATTTT. Protein product: CGFPRHQPQHF.

The genes are TRBV7-2 and TRBJ1-6, with TRBD1 matching over 8 bases. Unmatched junction bases numbered 3, after V lost 3 bases and J lost 17 bases. This CDR3 comprises 11 residues. CDR1 and CDR2 from the germline V gene are SGHTA and FQGNSA. Written as DNA, the CDR3 is TGTGCCAGCAGCTTGACAGGGGTTTTCCACTTT. Protein sequence: CASSLTGVFHF.

J is TRBJ2-7 and V is TRBV6-5; D is ambiguous. The CDR3 is 15 residues long. V lost 0 bases to trimming and J lost 1 base, with 10 bases between them. CDR1 is MNHEY, CDR2 SVGAGI, per germline. The CDR3 nucleotides read TGTGCCAGCAGTTACTCGAGTTTGAGGTCCTACGAGCAGTACTTC. Protein sequence: CASSYSSLRSYEQYF.

This clone was counted only a few times. The gene calls are TRBV28 and TRBJ1-6, with 11 bases lining up with TRBD1. The V gene's germline CDR1 is MDHEN and CDR2 SYDVKM. J lost 9 bases, V lost 3 bases, and 1 base had no gene match. This CDR3 has 14 residues. The CDR3 DNA reads as TGTGCCAGCAGTTTGGACAGGGGGCCTTCACCCCTCCACTTT. Its protein product is CASSLDRGPSPLHF.

The chain combines TRBV3-1 (or the pseudogene TRBV3-2) with TRBJ2-1, with 7 bases identical to TRBD2. Losses at the gene ends were 4 bases for V and 2 bases for J; bases not matched to a gene: 5. The CDR3 length is 15 residues. Germline V CDR1 and CDR2: LGHDT, YNNKEL (reference sequence). CDR3 sequence: CASSPSGLPYNEQFF. The CDR3 DNA sequence: TGTGCCAGCAGCCCGTCGGGACTACCCTACAATGAGCAGTTCTTC.

This clone was found a few times. The chain recombines TRBV14 with TRBJ1-2, with 7 bases aligning to TRBD1. This CDR3 spans 17 amino acids. The V gene's germline CDR1 is SGHDN and CDR2 FVKESK. Trimming cost V 4 bases and J 2 bases; bases outside gene matches: 13. The CDR3 DNA follows: TGTGCCAGCAGCCTTTTCGCACAGGGGACGAGCAACTATGGCTACACCTTC. Residues: CASSLFAQGTSNYGYTF.

The genes are TRBV2 and TRBJ2-1; 8 bases line up with TRBD1. The germline V gene has CDR1 SNHLY and CDR2 FYNNEI. After removal of 5 bases from V and 4 bases from J, the junction contained 10 bases not matched to a gene. The CDR3 is made up of 16 amino acids. The CDR3, as DNA: TGTGCCAGCAGTACCATGAGACAGGGGATATACAATGAGCAGTTCTTC. It is translated as CASSTMRQGIYNEQFF.